The T cell receptor beta chain described here comes from a study of vaccination and CD4 T cells after COVID-19 (dated by TCRdb to between 2020 and 2023). Background for the entire study: Convalescent patients had a positive SARS-CoV-2 result on nasal swab PCR, and of these patients, fewer than ten had mild disease and one had severe disease. In the convalescent cohort there were six males and four females, among whom were two Hispanic individuals, seven Caucasians, two Asians and one multiracial person. Post-COVID blood samples were collected from convalescent patients a median of approximately 93 days after diagnosis, with a range of about 35 to 170 days. As controls, cultures received a CEFX viral epitope pool (the positive control), an HIV-1 Nef peptide pool (the negative control), or no peptide at all. Post-vaccine blood samples were obtained a median of approximately 70 days after the second vaccine dose, with a range of roughly 14 to 241 days. In under 13 COVID-19 convalescent patients and a handful of infection-naive healthy vaccine recipients, researchers compared the spike-specific CD4+ TCR repertoire from before mRNA vaccination with the repertoire from after. Overlapping spike peptide pools from SARS-CoV-2 and from the common cold coronaviruses HCoV-NL63, HCoV-OC43 and HCoV-229E were used as culture stimuli. Participants got two doses of the Pfizer-BioNTech BNT162b2 vaccine (n=8) or two doses of the Moderna mRNA-1273 vaccine (n=2). Broad study findings and their caveats: Of the vaccine-specific clones in convalescent patients, 304 of 307, or nearly all, reacted only to SARS-CoV-2 spike and did not cross-react with common cold coronaviruses. Only a relatively small number of convalescent patients were included in the study, and early timepoints following natural infection were not analyzed. In convalescent patients, a median around 90% of post-vaccine SARS-CoV-2-reactive clones were detected only after vaccination, suggesting vaccine-specific priming. Although the median number of SARS-CoV-2-reactive clonotypes went up from some 23 after infection to 30 to 45 after vaccination, the increase was not significant.

About this clonotype: It lacks a known antigen. No quality values exist for individual bases; no much larger clone is one base distant.

Libraries were prepared through PCR. DNA from cultured CD4+ T cells was subjected to TCR sequencing with the Oncomine TCR Beta short-read assay at the Johns Hopkins FTIC core. Genomic DNA was extracted from the cultured CD4+ T cells with the QIAamp micro DNA kit. Oncomine TCR Beta libraries from cultured CD4+ T cells were pooled with unique dual indexes and sequenced on an Illumina iSeq 100. As for how the authors treated the data: Non-productive sequences were removed, and CDR3s that did not start with C, did not end with F or W, or were shorter than 7 amino acids were discarded. Antigen-specific clonotypes were identified with the MANAFEST web application by comparing peptide-stimulated wells with reference and other culture wells. Positive clones required FDR below 0.05, an odds ratio above 5, and productive frequency above 0.1% in at least two of three replicate wells. Cross-reactive clonotypes were defined as significantly expanded in both SARS-CoV-2 spike wells and at least one common cold coronavirus spike condition. Similarity between CDR3 sequences was evaluated in R version 3.6.1 using Levenshtein distances (stringdist) and unrooted phylogenetic trees (ape). TCRdb itself trimmed the public reads at Q25 with fastp, ran MiXCR and retained productive beta chains. Here each entry gathers all rows of one CDR3 protein and keeps the most common genes and DNA. V and J calls and clone size were set by TCRdb, not the authors. This sample gives fewer than 9,500 distinct CDR3 sequences in total; approximately 55% of them show up just once. Of the sample, about half is held by the ten largest clones.

Its CDR3 holds 15 amino acids, cysteine through phenylalanine. The DNA shown is the 45-base CDR3, in frame from base 1. V and J lose 7 bases and 6 bases, and a span of 23 bases separates them. The germline V gene (reference sequence) sets CDR1 to DFQATT and CDR2 to SNEGSKA. The treatment or condition label here, explained by the study, means: roughly nine-day PBMC culture with coronavirus spike peptide pools or control peptides (ViraFEST assay). The ViraFEST assay was used in the study, in which antigen-specific T cells were expanded with peptide pools and expanded clonotypes were subsequently identified by TCR sequencing. Positive SARS-CoV-2 PCR tests in the convalescent patients dated from March to December 2020, before Alpha, Beta and Delta variants emerged in the United States. More than 1.5 million PBMCs per well were cultured in IMDM with roughly 5.2% human AB serum and roughly 9.3 IU/ml IL-2, plus 10 ug/ml peptide pools. On days 3 and 7, half of the culture medium was replaced with fresh IL-2-containing medium. After 10 days of culture, CD4+ T cells were isolated by negative selection using the EasySep CD4+ T cell isolation kit. Ficoll-Paque Plus gradient centrifugation was used to isolate PBMCs from whole blood, and the isolated PBMCs were then either used fresh or cryopreserved at -140C. Each culture condition was generally run in triplicate wells.

The sequenced sample was CD4+ T cells from blood, cultured in vitro. This chain joins TRBV20-1 to TRBJ2-3; TRBD2 could be the D gene, as 6 bases match. The TCR comes from a human donor who had recovered from COVID-19. The CDR3 sequence is CSVNGVRRDLDTQYF. The bases read TGCAGTGTCAACGGGGTCCGGCGGGATTTGGATACGCAGTATTTT.